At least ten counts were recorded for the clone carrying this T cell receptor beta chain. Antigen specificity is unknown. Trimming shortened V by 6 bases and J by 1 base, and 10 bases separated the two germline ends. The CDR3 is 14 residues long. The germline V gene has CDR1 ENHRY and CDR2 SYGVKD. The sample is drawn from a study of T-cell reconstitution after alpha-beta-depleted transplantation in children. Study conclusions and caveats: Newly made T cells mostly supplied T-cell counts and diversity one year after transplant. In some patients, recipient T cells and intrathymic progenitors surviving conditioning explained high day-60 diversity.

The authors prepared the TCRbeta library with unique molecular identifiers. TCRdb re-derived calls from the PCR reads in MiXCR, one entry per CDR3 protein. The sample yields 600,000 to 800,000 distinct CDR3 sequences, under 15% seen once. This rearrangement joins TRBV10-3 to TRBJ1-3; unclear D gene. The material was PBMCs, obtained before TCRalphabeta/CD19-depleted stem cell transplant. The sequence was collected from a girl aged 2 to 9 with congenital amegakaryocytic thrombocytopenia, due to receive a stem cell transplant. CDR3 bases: TGTGCCATCAGGGCGGATTTGTCTGGAAACACCATATATTTT. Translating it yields CAIRADLSGNTIYF.